This TCR beta chain was captured by sequencing in a study of T cells in Graves' hyperthyroidism and ophthalmopathy. In the study overall: Pretreatment peripheral blood was obtained at initial diagnosis.

This clonotype appeared a few times. Its antigen is as yet unknown. Study-level findings and limits: Researchers report that a 13 V-J model separated ophthalmopathy from stable hyperthyroidism. A median roughly six months before onset, the model predicted ophthalmopathy.

RNA transcripts yielded amplified TCR beta CDR3 regions. In the first-round RT-PCR of the TCR CDR3, the HTBI primer set was used. Each CDR3 protein is one row after TCRdb ran MiXCR on the multiplex PCR reads. The sample carries hundreds of thousands of distinct CDR3 sequences, about 14% recorded once. Extraction of PBMCs used 8.5 to 10 ml of fresh peripheral blood. This receptor was obtained from a woman aged 45-65 years with Graves' ophthalmopathy. The sequencing sample was made of blood.

In DNA form, the CDR3 reads TGCGCCAGCAGCTTGGCCCCTACAGTAGACTATGGCTACACCTTC. This codes for CASSLAPTVDYGYTF. The chain links TRBV5-1 to TRBJ1-2; no definite D call. The CDR3 consists of 15 residues. Germline V CDR1 and CDR2: SGHRS, YFSETQ. V was cut by 0 bases and J by 3 bases, with 12 bases left in between.